This T cell receptor beta chain was captured in a study of Graves' ophthalmopathy and Graves' hyperthyroidism. Findings and limits, study-wide: Among expanded thyroid clonotypes above 0.001 frequency, most also occurred in blood.

TCR beta CDR3 amplification used RNA transcripts. An initial RT-PCR round employing HTBI primers preceded a second-round multiplex PCR. One entry per CDR3 protein, called by TCRdb with MiXCR from the multiplex PCR reads. The profile shows about 740,000 distinct CDR3 sequences, 40% of them singletons. This clonotype has only a few counts. No antigen is known for it. The V and J ends lost 5 bases and 5 bases, in that order; junction bases with no gene match: 15. The germline V gene encodes CDR1 SGHTA and CDR2 FQGNSA. The CDR3 extends over 17 amino acids. The receptor was derived from an adult man with Graves' ophthalmopathy. Sequences were obtained from peripheral blood. This chain joins TRBV7-2 and TRBJ1-5; 7 nucleotides agree with TRBD1. The CDR3 loop reads CASSPGGDRVGYQPQHF. The CDR3 DNA sequence: TGTGCCAGCAGCCCGGGGGGTGACAGGGTCGGATATCAGCCCCAGCATTTT.